The following is a TCR beta chain sequence with its context. Its antigen is undetermined. An end of the junction differs from the germline gene, which may be a read error. This specimen comes from a study of cytomegalovirus exposure and HLA in healthy donors. Germline V gene sequence: CDR1 LGHNA, CDR2 YSLEER. This CDR3 is built from 16 residues. Researchers ran the PCR with 60 Vbeta and 13 Jbeta primers. In the authors' workflow: Later, tens of millions of unique TCR beta chains were counted in an analysis, and 10 million to 12 million of them were shared. Profiling relied on immunoSEQ multiplex PCR, and the TCRdb table lists in-frame clones only, not all of them. V, J and clone size are taken as reported in that table, and D and trimming were inferred from the DNA itself. The sample carries approximately 150,000 clones, under 85% recorded once. Regarding the study as a whole: HLA alleles showed associations with 15,000 to 20,000 TCR beta sequences in a later analysis, at a 0.05 false discovery rate.

Material: PBMCs. The gene calls are TRBV4-3 and TRBJ1-1; the D gene is possibly TRBD1 (5 bases). This TCR came from a young woman in good health and CMV-seropositive. In nucleotides, the CDR3 is TGCGCCGGCAGCCAAGATCGTTGGCAGGGCCCGACTGAAGCTTTCTTT. This codes for CAGSQDRWQGPTEAFF.